The 17 T cell receptor beta chains listed next were all sequenced from one sample in a study of T cell responses to AZD1222 COVID-19 vaccine. Here immunoSEQ multiplex PCR was the method, and the copy in TCRdb shows in-frame clones only, minus some. The repertoire has over 85,000 clones, roughly 84% of them found once; the top ten carry about a sixth. Here the sequenced sample was peripheral blood, taken on day 0 of AZD1222 vaccination. These receptors originate from an adult in good health.

The chain has TRBV11-3 and TRBJ2-7; TRBD2 agrees at 12 bases. This CDR3 has 16 residues. CDR1 is SGHNT, CDR2 YENEEA, per germline. V lost 1 base to trimming and J lost 3 bases; unmatched junction nucleotides: 4. As DNA, the CDR3 is TGTGCCAGCAGCTTAGGGACTAGCGGGAACTTCTACGAGCAGTACTTC. It specifies CASSLGTSGNFYEQYF. Filled out from reference TRBV11-3 and TRBJ2-7, the complete variable domain reads EAGVVQSPRYKIIEKKQPVAFWCNPISGHNTLYWYLQNLGQGPELLIRYENEEAVDDSQLPKDRFSAERLKGVDSTLKIQPAELGDSAVYLCASSLGTSGNFYEQYFGPGTRLTVT.

This chain joins TRBV4-3 and TRBJ2-1, with D possibly TRBD2 on 5 matching bases. The CDR3 is made up of 15 amino acids. The ends were cut back, 0 bases at V and 9 bases at J, with 15 bases in the middle. Germline-derived CDR1 and CDR2 are LGHNA and YSLEER. CDR3 bases: TGCGCCAGCAGCCAAGATGGGAGCGCAGCAAGTGAGCAGTTCTTC. Protein: CASSQDGSAASEQFF.

This chain uses TRBV4-1 with TRBJ1-2; maybe TRBD1 (6 bases). The CDR3 is made up of 15 amino acids. In germline, CDR1 is MGHRA, CDR2 YSYEKL. V was trimmed by 0 bases and J by 3 bases, leaving 11 bases between them. CDR3 DNA: TGCGCCAGCAGCCAAGATCGGGACAATGACTATGGCTACACCTTC. Translated: CASSQDRDNDYGYTF.

This clone was seen at least ten times. This chain uses TRBV28 with TRBJ1-4, with 8 bases aligning to TRBD1. Germline V gene data show CDR1 as MDHEN and CDR2 as SYDVKM. The CDR3 has 17 amino acids. Trimming took 4 bases from V and 6 from J; bases not matched to a gene: 13. The CDR3 protein is CASSSLDRGARDEKLFF. DNA of the CDR3: TGTGCCAGCAGTTCTCTCGACAGGGGAGCCCGAGATGAAAAACTGTTTTTT.

The CDR3 protein is CASGDRRGADTQYF. The DNA for the CDR3 is TGCGCCAGTGGAGACAGGCGGGGGGCAGATACGCAGTATTTT. The J gene is TRBJ2-3, the V gene TRBV5-1; 8 nucleotides line up with TRBD2. The V gene's germline CDR1 is SGHRS and CDR2 YFSETQ. The junction had 9 bases not matched to a gene; V was cut back by 8 bases and J by 4 bases. The length of the CDR3 is 14 residues.

The chain is built from TRBV5-1 and TRBJ1-1; D unresolved. This CDR3 has 14 amino acids. Germline lookup yields CDR1 SGHRS and CDR2 YFSETQ. Trimming removed 0 bases at V and 4 bases at J, with 10 bases between. In DNA form, the CDR3 reads TGCGCCAGCAGCTTGGGGGATCCAAGCACTGAAGCTTTCTTT. Protein: CASSLGDPSTEAFF. The whole variable domain, remainder taken from reference TRBV5-1 and TRBJ1-1, is KAGVTQTPRYLIKTRGQQVTLSCSPISGHRSVSWYQQTPGQGLQFLFEYFSETQRNKGNFPGRFSGRQFSNSRSEMNVSTLELGDSALYLCASSLGDPSTEAFFGQGTRLTVV.

The chain uses TRBV7-9 and TRBJ1-2, with TRBD1 matching 7 bases. Trimming at V came to 5 bases and at J to 8 bases, leaving 14 bases not matched to a gene. The CDR3 is made up of 15 amino acids. The germline CDR1 and CDR2 sequences are SEHNR and FQNEAQ (reference sequence). CDR3 in amino acids: CASSPPLEGAGGYTF. The CDR3 nucleotides read TGTGCCAGCAGCCCCCCGTTGGAGGGGGCCGGGGGCTACACCTTC.

The chain couples TRBV29-1 to TRBJ2-2, with TRBD1 identical over 8 bases. Germline trimming cut 8 bases from V and 3 bases from J; bases unmatched to any gene: 5. CDR1 SQVTM and CDR2 ANQGSEA come from the germline V gene. The CDR3 has 13 residues. This CDR3 is CSTYRGDTGELFF. The CDR3 DNA follows: TGCAGCACGTACAGGGGGGACACCGGGGAGCTGTTTTTT.

The chain carries TRBV29-1 and TRBJ2-1; D gene uncertain. Germline-derived CDR1 and CDR2 are SQVTM and ANQGSEA. With 8 bases removed from V and 5 bases from J, the gap between germline ends came to 13 bases. CDR3 length: 12 amino acids. The CDR3 here is CSPLAWDNEQFF. CDR3 nucleotides: TGCAGCCCCCTGGCCTGGGACAATGAGCAGTTCTTC.

Turning to this clone: One junction end does not reproduce the germline sequence, and a read error may be involved. The chain carries TRBV5-1 and TRBJ1-2; TRBD1 matches 10 bases. The CDR3 length is 13 residues. Germline values: CDR1 SGHRS, CDR2 YFSETQ. The CDR3 is CASSSGQGTTLVF. CDR3 in DNA: TGCGCCAGCAGCTCGGGACAGGGGACTACGCTGGTCTTC.

In regard to this clone: Other DNA sequences in this sample translate to the same CDR3. V usage is TRBV5-1 and J usage is TRBJ1-1; possible D gene TRBD1, 5 bases. V was clipped by 4 bases and J by 1 base, with 11 bases between them. Germline V gene lookup returns CDR1 SGHRS and CDR2 YFSETQ. There are 14 residues in the CDR3. CDR3 bases: TGCGCCAGCAGCCCGGGGACGGGGAACACTGAAGCTTTCTTT. Its translation is CASSPGTGNTEAFF.

This sequence joins TRBV9 and TRBJ1-1; D uncertain. Germline lookup yields CDR1 SGDLS and CDR2 YYNGEE. V was clipped by 6 bases and J by 4 bases, with 19 bases between them. The CDR3 has 15 residues. The CDR3 nucleotides are TGTGCCAGCACCAAGTCCCCTGGTGTGGGCACTGAAGCTTTCTTT. Translating it yields CASTKSPGVGTEAFF.

This clone was detected only a few times. The genes are TRBV25-1 and TRBJ2-2; D is unclear. Germline V gene lookup returns CDR1 MGHDK and CDR2 SYGVNS. V was trimmed by 1 base and J by 3 bases, leaving 9 bases between them. The CDR3 contains 15 residues. The CDR3 DNA reads TGTGCCAGCAGTGAATTAGGCAGATACACCGGGGAGCTGTTTTTT. Translation: CASSELGRYTGELFF.

The rearrangement joins TRBV6-5 to TRBJ2-7; 7 bases match TRBD2. Germline CDR1 and CDR2: MNHEY and SVGAGI. V gave up 6 bases and J gave up 3 bases; unmatched junction bases: 11. The length of the CDR3 is 15 residues. The CDR3 here is CASRLAPTSDYEQYF. The CDR3 bases are TGTGCCAGCAGACTGGCCCCTACTAGCGACTACGAGCAGTACTTC.

The rearrangement uses TRBV7-9 and TRBJ2-1, with 10 bases lining up with TRBD2. The germline V gene has CDR1 SEHNR and CDR2 FQNEAQ (reference sequence). V was clipped by 5 bases and J by 4 bases; unmatched bases: 5. The CDR3 runs 15 residues. The CDR3 DNA reads as TGTGCCAGCAGCGGACTAGCGGACAATTACAATGAGCAGTTCTTC. Its translation is CASSGLADNYNEQFF.

This clone was detected only once. The rearrangement joins TRBV19 to TRBJ1-3; 7 bases match TRBD1. V gave up 2 bases and J gave up 0 bases; unmatched junction bases: 13. The CDR3 is 19 residues long. The germline gives CDR1 LNHDA, CDR2 SQIVND (reference sequence). The DNA of the CDR3 is TGTGCCAGTAGTATACGAGGGGGCAGGCTACCGCCCTCTGGAAACACCATATATTTT. Its protein product is CASSIRGGRLPPSGNTIYF. Based on the CDR3 plus reference TRBV19 and TRBJ1-3, the full variable domain is DGGITQSPKYLFRKEGQNVTLSCEQNLNHDAMYWYRQDPGQGLRLIYYSQIVNDFQKGDIAEGYSVSREKKESFPLTVTSAQKNPTAFYLCASSIRGGRLPPSGNTIYFGEGSWLTVV.

The chain links TRBV7-8 to TRBJ2-2, with TRBD1 identical over 10 bases. Germline V gene lookup returns CDR1 SGHVS and CDR2 FQNEAQ. The CDR3 contains 16 residues. Unmatched junction bases numbered 8, after V lost 5 bases and J lost 5 bases. The CDR3 bases are TGTGCCAGCAGCACCAAGACAGGGGGCGGGACCGGGGAGCTGTTTTTT. The encoded protein is CASSTKTGGGTGELFF.